Listed below are T cell receptor beta chains from one sample, sequenced in a study of blood T cells in healthy people across ages. TCRdb redid the calling of the 5' RACE reads with MiXCR, one entry per CDR3 protein. The sample includes hundreds of thousands of distinct CDR3 sequences, less than 60% seen only once; the top ten take around 23%. The specimen sequenced was blood. Receptors originate from an elderly man in good health. CDR3s include the opening cysteine and the closing phenylalanine or tryptophan. D genes are given only for firm matches. Clone size is not always given. Where it is, it says once, few, many or a class for expanded clones.

CDR3 DNA	CDR3 protein	J gene	D gene	V gene	clone size
TGCGCCAGCAGCCAAGGACAGGGGGGTTCGGAAGCTTTCTTT	CASSQGQGGSEAFF	TRBJ1-1	TRBD1	TRBV5-1	NA
TGTGCCAGCACCCCGGGGGTCGGTGGCACTGAAGCTTTCTTT	CASTPGVGGTEAFF	TRBJ1-1	NA	TRBV28	NA
TGTGCCAGCAGCCAAGGACTAGCGGGACGAGGCACAGATACGCAGTATTTT	CASSQGLAGRGTDTQYF	TRBJ2-3	TRBD2	TRBV3-1	NA
TGTGCCAGCAGCCCAGTCGGGACAGGGCCTTACAATGAGCAGTTCTTC	CASSPVGTGPYNEQFF	TRBJ2-1	TRBD1	TRBV3-1	NA
TGTGCCAGCAGGAGTGCGAAAAACACAGATACGCAGTATTTT	CASRSAKNTDTQYF	TRBJ2-3	NA	TRBV6-5	few
TGTGCCAGCATTGAAGGACAGGGGGCCCATGGCTACACCTTC	CASIEGQGAHGYTF	TRBJ1-2	TRBD1	TRBV6-5	NA
TGTGCCAGGCCGGCCCCGGTTAGTGAAAAACTGTTTTTT	CARPAPVSEKLFF	TRBJ1-4	NA	TRBV21-1	NA
TGCAGTGCTAGAGATCACAGTGGGGACTATGGCTACACCTTC	CSARDHSGDYGYTF	TRBJ1-2	NA	TRBV20-1	many
TGCGCCAGCAGCCAAGATCGGGCAGGGTACGGCGGGGAGCTGTTTTTT	CASSQDRAGYGGELFF	TRBJ2-2	NA	TRBV4-1	NA
TGTGCCAGCACCAGGACAGGGGACTCTTCATGGTATGGCTACACCTTC	CASTRTGDSSWYGYTF	TRBJ1-2	TRBD1	TRBV9	NA
TGTGCCAGCTCACCACCAGAGGCGGCACATGGATACTACACCTTC	CASSPPEAAHGYYTF	TRBJ1-2	NA	TRBV18	few
TGCGCCAGCAGCTTGACCCCCCGACAGGGGAGGACTGAAGCTTTCTTT	CASSLTPRQGRTEAFF	TRBJ1-1	TRBD1	TRBV5-1	few
TGCGCCAGCAGCCAAGCCCAGCGGGGTTACAATGAGCAGTTCTTC	CASSQAQRGYNEQFF	TRBJ2-1	TRBD2	TRBV4-3	NA
TGCAGTGCTAGGCTCGACAGGGGGCGGGATCAGCCCCAGCATTTT	CSARLDRGRDQPQHF	TRBJ1-5	TRBD1	TRBV20-1	NA
TGTGCCAGCAGCCCGACTAGCGGGGCCTCAACCTACGAGCAGTACTTC	CASSPTSGASTYEQYF	TRBJ2-7	TRBD2	TRBV7-3	few
TGTGCCAGCAGTACCCGGGACAGGGGCCAGGGTGGCTACACCTTC	CASSTRDRGQGGYTF	TRBJ1-2	TRBD1	TRBV6-6	many
TGCAGTGCTTTAGGGGGAGTGAGCGAGCAGTACTTC	CSALGGVSEQYF	TRBJ2-7	NA	TRBV20-1	NA
TGTGCCAGCAATGGGGATCTGGGGGCCAACGTCCTGACTTTC	CASNGDLGANVLTF	TRBJ2-6	NA	TRBV6-2/TRBV6-3	NA
TGTGCCAGCAGCCAAGGACTTGACTCCCCCTACGAGCAGTACTTC	CASSQGLDSPYEQYF	TRBJ2-7	NA	TRBV3-1	NA
TGCAGTTTCAGGAGTCTAGCGGGGTACATAGATACGCAGTATTTT	CSFRSLAGYIDTQYF	TRBJ2-3	TRBD2	TRBV20-1	NA
TGTGCCAGCAGCATGGACAGGTTCTACGAGCAGTACTTC	CASSMDRFYEQYF	TRBJ2-7	TRBD1	TRBV7-2	NA
TGCAGTGCCTCCCGGGACATTTCCTACGAGCAGTACTTC	CSASRDISYEQYF	TRBJ2-7	NA	TRBV20-1	NA
TGTGCCAGCAGCACGACGCACAGGGGACCTTACGAGCAGTACTTC	CASSTTHRGPYEQYF	TRBJ2-7	TRBD1	TRBV11-2	NA
TGTGCCAGCAGCCGACACAGGGGCCCGGAGACCCAGTACTTC	CASSRHRGPETQYF	TRBJ2-5	TRBD1	TRBV7-2	NA
TGCGCCAGCAGCCAAGACGACAGGGAGGCCACTGAAGCTTTCTTT	CASSQDDREATEAFF	TRBJ1-1	TRBD1	TRBV4-3	NA
TGCAGTGCTAGAGGCCCGCGACTAGCGGGCTCCTACAATGAGCAGTTCTTC	CSARGPRLAGSYNEQFF	TRBJ2-1	TRBD2	TRBV20-1	few
TGTGCCAGCAGTCGCCAGGACTCTCGCACAGATACGCAGTATTTT	CASSRQDSRTDTQYF	TRBJ2-3	NA	TRBV12-3/TRBV12-4	NA
TGTGCCAGCACCTCCCGGGGGAGGAGTGAAGCTTTCTTT	CASTSRGRSEAFF	TRBJ1-1	NA	TRBV12-3/TRBV12-4	few
TGCAGCGTCAGCCGGGGCATAACGGACGGGCAGTACTTC	CSVSRGITDGQYF	TRBJ2-4	NA	TRBV29-1	NA
TGCAGGGCCCAGGACGGACACATGAACACTGAAGCTTTCTTT	CRAQDGHMNTEAFF	TRBJ1-1	NA	TRBV20-1	NA
TGTGCCAGCAGCCAAGAGCTCTGGGGTGGCTACAATGAGCAGTTCTTC	CASSQELWGGYNEQFF	TRBJ2-1	NA	TRBV3-1	few
TGCGCCAGCAGCCAAGAGTTGGAGGGGTCATACAAGGAGCAGTTCTTC	CASSQELEGSYKEQFF	TRBJ2-1	NA	TRBV4-3	NA
TGTGCCAGCAGCTCCCCCCAGGGGTACTACAATGAGCAGTTCTTC	CASSSPQGYYNEQFF	TRBJ2-1	NA	TRBV6-2/TRBV6-3	NA
TGTGCCAGCAGTTCGACTAGCGGGAGGGGTGAGCAGTTCTTC	CASSSTSGRGEQFF	TRBJ2-1	TRBD2	TRBV12-3/TRBV12-4	NA
TGCGCCAGCAGCGATCGGTATGGCTACACCTTC	CASSDRYGYTF	TRBJ1-2	NA	TRBV5-1	NA
TGTGCCAGCAGCTTGGGCAGCGGATCACCCCTCCACTTT	CASSLGSGSPLHF	TRBJ1-6	NA	TRBV7-2	few
TGTGCCAGCAGCACTTCGAAGAACACTGAAGCTTTCTTT	CASSTSKNTEAFF	TRBJ1-1	NA	TRBV14	NA
TGTGCCAGCAGTTACGACGCAGGGAGGGTTGGCAATGAGCAGTTCTTC	CASSYDAGRVGNEQFF	TRBJ2-1	TRBD2	TRBV6-2/TRBV6-3	NA
TGTGCCAGCAGCTTACCGGGACAGGGATACAATGAGCAGTACTTC	CASSLPGQGYNEQYF	TRBJ2-7	TRBD1	TRBV7-2	NA
TGTGCCAGCAGTACCCTGGACAGGGCCATTGGAAAACTGTTTTTT	CASSTLDRAIGKLFF	TRBJ1-4	TRBD1	TRBV25-1	few
TGTGCCAGCCGCCTTCTAGCGGGAGGACCCTCGGAGACCCAGTACTTC	CASRLLAGGPSETQYF	TRBJ2-5	TRBD2	TRBV28	NA
TGCAGCGTTGCAGGTCGAGCGGGAGTTAATGAGCAGTTCTTC	CSVAGRAGVNEQFF	TRBJ2-1	TRBD2	TRBV29-1	NA
TGCAGCTTCCCCCGGGACAGGGGTTTCCACGAGCAGTACTTC	CSFPRDRGFHEQYF	TRBJ2-7	TRBD1	TRBV29-1	NA